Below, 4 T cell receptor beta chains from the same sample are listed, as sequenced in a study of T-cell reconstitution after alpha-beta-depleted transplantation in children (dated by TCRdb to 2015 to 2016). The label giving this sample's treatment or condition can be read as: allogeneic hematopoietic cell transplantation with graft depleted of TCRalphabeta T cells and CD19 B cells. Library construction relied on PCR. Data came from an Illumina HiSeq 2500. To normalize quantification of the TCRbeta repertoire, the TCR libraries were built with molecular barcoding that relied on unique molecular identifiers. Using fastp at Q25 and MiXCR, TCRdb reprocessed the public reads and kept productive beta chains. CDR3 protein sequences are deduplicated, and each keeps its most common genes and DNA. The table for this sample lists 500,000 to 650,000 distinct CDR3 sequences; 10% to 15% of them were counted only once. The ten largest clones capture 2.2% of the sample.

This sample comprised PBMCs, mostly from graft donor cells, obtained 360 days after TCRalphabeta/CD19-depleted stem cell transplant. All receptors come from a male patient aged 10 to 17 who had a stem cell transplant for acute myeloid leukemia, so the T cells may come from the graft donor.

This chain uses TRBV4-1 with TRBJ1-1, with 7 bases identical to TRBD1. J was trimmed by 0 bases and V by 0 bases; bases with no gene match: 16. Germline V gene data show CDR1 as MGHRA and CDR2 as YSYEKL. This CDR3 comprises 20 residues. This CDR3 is CASSQDRVDRTGRLNTEAFF. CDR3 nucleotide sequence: TGCGCCAGCAGCCAAGATAGAGTGGACCGGACAGGACGACTGAACACTGAAGCTTTCTTT.

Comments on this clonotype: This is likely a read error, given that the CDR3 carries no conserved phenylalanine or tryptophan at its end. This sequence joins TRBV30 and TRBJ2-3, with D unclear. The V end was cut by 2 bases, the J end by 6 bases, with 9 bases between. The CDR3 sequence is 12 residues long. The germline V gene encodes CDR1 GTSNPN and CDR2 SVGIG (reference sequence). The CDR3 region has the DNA TGTGCCTGGAGTAGGACCCCTGATACGCAGTATTGT. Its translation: CAWSRTPDTQYC.

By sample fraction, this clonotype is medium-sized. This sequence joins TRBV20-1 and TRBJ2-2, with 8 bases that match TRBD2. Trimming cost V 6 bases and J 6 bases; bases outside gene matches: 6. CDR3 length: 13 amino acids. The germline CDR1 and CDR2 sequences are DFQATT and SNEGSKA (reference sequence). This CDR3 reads CSAASGSSGELFF. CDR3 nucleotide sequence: TGCAGTGCCGCCAGCGGGAGCTCCGGGGAGCTGTTTTTT.

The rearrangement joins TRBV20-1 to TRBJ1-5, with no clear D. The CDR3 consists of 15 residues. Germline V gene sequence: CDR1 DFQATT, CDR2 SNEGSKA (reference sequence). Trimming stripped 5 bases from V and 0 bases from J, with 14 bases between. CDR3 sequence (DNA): TGCAGTGCTCGGCCCGGATATCATAGCAATCAGCCCCAGCATTTT. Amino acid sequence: CSARPGYHSNQPQHF.